The 21 T cell receptor beta chains in this list originate from one sample, sequenced in a study of blood T cell repertoires in COVID-19. The repertoire was sequenced with immunoSEQ multiplex PCR; TCRdb's copy has only in-frame clones and lacks some. The table has 150,000 to 200,000 clones, approximately 80% seen once; the top ten hold roughly 9%. Sequenced sample: peripheral blood. These receptor sequences come from an elderly woman with active or convalescent COVID-19.

The genes are TRBV13 and TRBJ1-3; D perhaps matches TRBD1 (5 bases). V lost 0 bases and J 0 bases, leaving 9 bases between the germline ends. The CDR3 is 16 residues long. CDR1 is PRHDT, CDR2 FYEKMQ, per germline (reference sequence). In DNA form, the CDR3 reads TGTGCCAGCAGCTTAGGCAGGGCCTACTCTGGAAACACCATATATTTT. Encoded protein: CASSLGRAYSGNTIYF.

The chain links TRBV9 to TRBJ1-2; D perhaps matches TRBD1 (6 bases). V gave up 4 bases and J gave up 2 bases, with 9 bases separating them. CDR1 is SGDLS, CDR2 YYNGEE, per germline. The CDR3 sequence is 13 residues long. In DNA, the CDR3 is TGTGCCAGCAGCATTACAGGGAACTATGGCTACACCTTC. Translating gives CASSITGNYGYTF.

The chain couples TRBV3-1 (or the pseudogene TRBV3-2) to TRBJ2-5; 12 nucleotides align to TRBD2. V was clipped by 1 base and J by 5 bases; unmatched bases: 11. The CDR3 spans 18 residues. Germline assignment: CDR1 LGHDT and CDR2 YNNKEL (reference sequence). For the CDR3, the DNA is TGTGCCAGCAGCCAAGGTTCACTAGCGGGGGGCCAGTGGGAGACCCAGTACTTC. Translating it yields CASSQGSLAGGQWETQYF.

J is TRBJ2-3 and V is TRBV10-3, with 7 positions matching TRBD1. The CDR3 has 15 amino acids. CDR1 and CDR2 from the germline V gene are ENHRY and SYGVKD. V was clipped by 6 bases and J by 2 bases; unmatched bases: 8. CDR3 amino acids: CAISTGAPFTDTQYF. For the CDR3, the DNA is TGTGCCATCAGCACAGGGGCCCCCTTCACAGATACGCAGTATTTT.

This clone was observed a single time. The chain employs TRBV5-1 and TRBJ1-1, with D unresolved. V dropped 0 bases and J dropped 6 bases, with 12 bases sitting between them. CDR1 and CDR2 from the germline V gene are SGHRS and YFSETQ. There are 14 residues in the CDR3. The CDR3 is CASSLGSDSSEAFF. In DNA, the CDR3 is TGCGCCAGCAGCTTGGGATCAGATTCATCTGAAGCTTTCTTT.

This chain joins TRBV2 and TRBJ1-2, with D hard to call. Trimming took off 1 base at V and 9 bases at J, with 6 bases between the two ends. This CDR3 has 11 residues. Germline lookup yields CDR1 SNHLY and CDR2 FYNNEI. Here the CDR3 DNA reads TGTGCCAGCAGTGAAGTCCAAAGCTACACCTTC. This encodes CASSEVQSYTF.

The chain carries TRBV30 and TRBJ1-4, with 9 nucleotides matching TRBD1. Germline V gene sequence: CDR1 GTSNPN, CDR2 SVGIG (reference sequence). The CDR3 contains 14 residues. Unmatched junction bases numbered 6, after V lost 0 bases and J lost 10 bases. This chain's CDR3 is CAWSVGDRATKLFF. CDR3 DNA: TGTGCCTGGAGTGTAGGGGACAGGGCTACAAAACTGTTTTTT.

J is TRBJ1-5 and V is TRBV7-2, with D possibly TRBD1 on 6 matching bases. CDR3 length: 13 amino acids. The V and J ends lost 5 bases and 4 bases respectively, with 9 bases between them. Germline V gene lookup returns CDR1 SGHTA and CDR2 FQGNSA. CDR3 in amino acids: CASSPTGNQPQHF. In DNA, the CDR3 is TGTGCCAGCAGCCCTACAGGGAATCAGCCCCAGCATTTT.

The V and J genes are TRBV11-3 and TRBJ2-3; possible D gene TRBD1, 5 bases. This CDR3 is 14 amino acids long. Per germline, CDR1 SGHNT and CDR2 YENEEA. V was cut by 4 bases and J by 4 bases, with 12 bases left in between. CDR3 bases: TGTGCCAGCAGCTCGCAGGGTTCGGCAGATACGCAGTATTTT. This encodes CASSSQGSADTQYF.

The J gene is TRBJ1-1, the V gene TRBV19; 7 bases align to TRBD1. This CDR3 comprises 16 residues. Germline lookup yields CDR1 LNHDA and CDR2 SQIVND (reference sequence). V lost 4 bases and J lost 2; bases outside the gene matches: 10. This CDR3 reads CASSTRQGRANTEAFF. As DNA, the CDR3 is TGTGCCAGTAGTACCCGACAGGGACGGGCTAACACTGAAGCTTTCTTT.

The chain uses TRBV2 and TRBJ2-7; 8 bases map to TRBD2. This CDR3 has 15 residues. CDR1 and CDR2 (germline): SNHLY, FYNNEI. J lost 6 bases, V lost 6 bases, and 13 bases had no gene match. The CDR3 loop reads CASRNQGLGTVEQYF. The DNA for the CDR3 is TGTGCCAGCAGGAACCAGGGACTAGGCACCGTCGAGCAGTACTTC. The whole variable domain, filled in from reference TRBV2 and TRBJ2-7, reads EPEVTQTPSHQVTQMGQEVILRCVPISNHLYFYWYRQILGQKVEFLVSFYNNEISEKSEIFDDQFSVERPDGSNFTLKIRSTKLEDSAMYFCASRNQGLGTVEQYFGPGTRLTVT.

V is TRBV28 and J is TRBJ2-7, with D possibly being TRBD1 (5 bases). Germline V gene lookup returns CDR1 MDHEN and CDR2 SYDVKM. V was trimmed by 5 bases and J by 1 base, leaving 15 bases between them. CDR3 length: 15 amino acids. DNA for the CDR3: TGTGCCAGCAGTCCGTTAGGGGCCTTTTCCTACGAGCAGTACTTC. Translation: CASSPLGAFSYEQYF.

The count of this clone is one. The sample has other DNA sequences that encode this CDR3 too. This sequence joins TRBV6-5 and TRBJ1-2; 7 nucleotides agree with TRBD1. From germline, CDR1 is MNHEY and CDR2 SVGAGI. V trimming: 0 bases; J trimming: 2 bases; junction bases outside the gene matches: 3. CDR3 length equals 15 residues. CDR3 sequence (DNA): TGTGCCAGCAGTTACTCCCGAGGGGGCAACTATGGCTACACCTTC. Translating gives CASSYSRGGNYGYTF.

The rearrangement uses TRBV7-9 and TRBJ2-7; the match to TRBD1 covers 10 bases. The CDR3 sequence is 15 residues long. Germline assignment: CDR1 SEHNR and CDR2 FQNEAQ (reference sequence). Trimming at V came to 5 bases and at J to 6 bases, leaving 10 bases not matched to a gene. CDR3 protein: CASSLTGQGTFEQYF. The CDR3 nucleotides are TGTGCCAGCAGCCTTACGGGACAGGGGACCTTCGAGCAGTACTTC.

The chain is built from TRBV9 and TRBJ2-1; D is perhaps TRBD2 (6 bases). The germline CDR1 and CDR2 sequences are SGDLS and YYNGEE. The CDR3 spans 15 residues. V shed 4 bases and J shed 2 bases, with 13 bases lying between them. CDR3 loop: CASSSRDAPYNEQFF. CDR3 bases: TGTGCCAGCAGCTCGCGGGACGCACCCTACAATGAGCAGTTCTTC. Looking up the rest from reference TRBV9 and TRBJ2-1 gives the full variable domain: DSGVTQTPKHLITATGQRVTLRCSPRSGDLSVYWYQQSLDQGLQFLIQYYNGEERAKGNILERFSAQQFPDLHSELNLSSLELGDSALYFCASSSRDAPYNEQFFGPGTRLTVL.

J is TRBJ2-2 and V is TRBV2, with 13 bases aligning to TRBD2. V trimming: 6 bases; J trimming: 2 bases; junction bases outside the gene matches: 6. The length of the CDR3 is 17 residues. CDR1 and CDR2 (germline): SNHLY, FYNNEI. As DNA, the CDR3 is TGTGCCAGCAGCACCGGGACTAGCGGGACTAACACCGGGGAGCTGTTTTTT. This sequence encodes CASSTGTSGTNTGELFF.

V usage is TRBV7-9 and J usage is TRBJ2-5; D unclear. Germline CDR1 is SEHNR and CDR2 is FQNEAQ (reference sequence). The CDR3 extends over 15 amino acids. Trimming shortened V by 0 bases and J by 1 base, and 9 bases separated the two germline ends. The DNA for the CDR3 is TGTGCCAGCAGCTTAGCCGGTGCAGGCCAAGAGACCCAGTACTTC. Translated: CASSLAGAGQETQYF.

The chain combines TRBV19 with TRBJ1-6, with D unclear. The germline CDR1 and CDR2 sequences are LNHDA and SQIVND (reference sequence). Trimming shortened V by 5 bases and J by 9 bases, and 11 bases separated the two germline ends. This CDR3 has 13 amino acids. This CDR3 is CASSDRERSPLHF. DNA of the CDR3: TGTGCCAGTAGTGACCGGGAACGTTCACCCCTCCACTTT. Full variable domain (remainder filled in from reference TRBV19 and TRBJ1-6): DGGITQSPKYLFRKEGQNVTLSCEQNLNHDAMYWYRQDPGQGLRLIYYSQIVNDFQKGDIAEGYSVSREKKESFPLTVTSAQKNPTAFYLCASSDRERSPLHFGNGTRLTVT.

The J gene is TRBJ1-6, the V gene TRBV5-1; 8 bases are a match to TRBD1. CDR1 and CDR2 (germline): SGHRS, YFSETQ. V trimming: 0 bases; J trimming: 6 bases; junction bases outside the gene matches: 2. The CDR3 contains 15 residues. CDR3 in DNA: TGCGCCAGCAGCTTGGGGACAGGGCCTAATTCACCCCTCCACTTT. Protein: CASSLGTGPNSPLHF.

The rearrangement joins TRBV27 to TRBJ2-1; D gene ambiguous. Germline V CDR1 and CDR2: MNHEY, SMNVEV (reference sequence). Trimming cost V 6 bases and J 7 bases, with 13 bases left between them. This CDR3 contains 13 residues. CDR3 amino acids: CASRSGATNEQFF. For the CDR3, the DNA is TGTGCCAGCAGGTCGGGTGCCACTAATGAGCAGTTCTTC.

The chain carries TRBV2 and TRBJ2-2; no clear D. The length of the CDR3 is 14 residues. The V gene's germline CDR1 is SNHLY and CDR2 FYNNEI. Trimming stripped 1 base from V and 8 bases from J, with 11 bases between. The CDR3 DNA reads TGTGCCAGCAGTGAAGACTATCGCGGAGGGGAGCTGTTTTTT. Encoded protein: CASSEDYRGGELFF.